Below are 26 T cell receptor beta chains sequenced from a single sample in a study of cytomegalovirus exposure and HLA in healthy donors. The PCR ran on 60 Vbeta and 13 Jbeta primers. Method: immunoSEQ multiplex PCR; TCRdb's copy keeps in-frame clones and lacks some. The repertoire holds 45,000 to 65,000 clones, with about 84% as singletons. Sequenced: PBMCs. These receptors came from a man between 25 and 39 years old in good health and CMV-seronegative.

The rearrangement joins TRBV2 to TRBJ2-5; no clear D gene. Trimming stripped 3 bases from V and 7 bases from J, with 6 bases between. The CDR3 length is 11 residues. CDR1 is SNHLY, CDR2 FYNNEI, per germline. The CDR3 coding sequence is TGTGCCAGCAGTGATTTTAGGACCCAGTACTTC. Translated: CASSDFRTQYF.

The genes are TRBV7-2 and TRBJ2-6; 8 nucleotides match TRBD1. V lost 2 bases to trimming and J lost 1 base; unmatched junction nucleotides: 7. The CDR3 totals 18 residues. Germline V lookup: CDR1 SGHTA, CDR2 FQGNSA. The CDR3 protein is CASSLSAGGRSGANVLTF. In DNA form, the CDR3 reads TGTGCCAGCAGCTTAAGCGCAGGGGGCAGGTCTGGGGCCAACGTCCTGACTTTC.

The rearrangement links TRBV28 to TRBJ1-1; weak D call: TRBD1 (5 bases). The germline gives CDR1 MDHEN, CDR2 SYDVKM. The CDR3 contains 15 residues. V lost 10 bases and J 4 bases, leaving 22 bases between the germline ends. In DNA form, the CDR3 reads TGTGCCACCCAGGGTCCGGGGGGGTGGAGCACTGAAGCTTTCTTT. Protein: CATQGPGGWSTEAFF.

The chain combines TRBV7-9 with TRBJ1-2; a possible D gene is TRBD1 (6 bases). Germline V gives CDR1 SEHNR, CDR2 FQNEAQ (reference sequence). The CDR3 loop spans 13 amino acids. V was trimmed by 5 bases and J by 7 bases, leaving 14 bases between them. Here the CDR3 reads CASSLGQGTGYTF. Written as DNA, the CDR3 is TGTGCCAGCAGCCTGGGACAAGGAACTGGCTACACCTTC.

The V call is TRBV6-6, the J call TRBJ2-7, with D maybe TRBD2 (6 bases). CDR1 is MNHNY, CDR2 SVGAGI, per germline (reference sequence). The CDR3 extends over 15 amino acids. V was cut by 4 bases and J by 2 bases, with 15 bases left in between. Here the CDR3 reads CASSSTGVGPYEQYF. In nucleotides, the CDR3 is TGTGCCAGCAGTTCAACGGGGGTAGGACCCTACGAGCAGTACTTC.

J is TRBJ1-2 and V is TRBV10-3; a possible D gene is TRBD1 (5 bases). CDR3 length: 15 amino acids. Germline V CDR1 and CDR2: ENHRY, SYGVKD. Trimming pared 6 bases from V and 3 bases from J, leaving 17 bases between. This CDR3 is CAIRLGRRGDYGYTF. CDR3 nucleotides: TGTGCCATCAGACTTGGAAGGAGGGGCGACTATGGCTACACCTTC.

The V call is TRBV5-6, the J call TRBJ2-1; a weak D match, TRBD2 (6 bases). The CDR3 runs 14 residues. V was cut by 3 bases and J by 8 bases, with 15 bases left in between. The V gene's germline CDR1 is SGHDT and CDR2 YYEEEE. The chain's CDR3 is CASSSSRGGDEQFF. Written as DNA, the CDR3 is TGTGCCAGCAGCTCGTCGCGGGGTGGAGATGAGCAGTTCTTC.

The chain joins TRBV7-2 to TRBJ2-1; TRBD2 matches at 7 bases. The CDR3 runs to 15 residues. The V and J ends lost 5 bases and 9 bases, in that order; junction bases with no gene match: 13. From germline, CDR1 is SGHTA and CDR2 FQGNSA. For the CDR3, the DNA is TGTGCCAGCAGCCCTGGGGCGGGACTATCAACTGAGCAGTTCTTC. It yields the protein CASSPGAGLSTEQFF. Complete variable domain (other parts from reference TRBV7-2 and TRBJ2-1): GAGVSQSPSNKVTEKGKDVELRCDPISGHTALYWYRQSLGQGLEFLIYFQGNSAPDKSGLPSDRFSAERTGGSVSTLTIQRTQQEDSAVYLCASSPGAGLSTEQFFGPGTRLTVL.

Only a few counts were recorded for this clone. An end of the junction differs from the germline gene, which may be a read error. The chain couples TRBV28 to TRBJ2-4; perhaps TRBD1 as D (7 bases). Germline loops: CDR1 MDHEN, CDR2 SYDVKM. The CDR3 consists of 15 residues. The CDR3 coding sequence is TGTGCCAGCAGTTTCGGCGGGACAGCCGAAAACATTCAGTACTTC. Translating it yields CASSFGGTAENIQYF.

This clone was counted a few times. V usage is TRBV19 and J usage is TRBJ1-6, with TRBD1 identical over 7 bases. CDR1 is LNHDA and CDR2 is SQIVND in the germline V gene (reference sequence). The CDR3 has 15 residues. V lost 3 bases, J lost 9 bases, and 8 bases stayed unmatched. Here the CDR3 reads CASSIRDRYPSPLHF. Written as DNA, the CDR3 is TGTGCCAGTAGTATTCGGGACAGATACCCTTCACCCCTCCACTTT.

The rearrangement joins TRBV11-2 to TRBJ1-2, with D hard to call. The CDR3 spans 12 residues. Germline CDR1 and CDR2: SGHAT and FQNNGV. Trimming took 5 bases from V and 5 from J, leaving 9 bases between them. CDR3 in amino acids: CASSQVEYGYTF. The CDR3 DNA reads as TGTGCCAGCAGCCAGGTAGAATATGGCTACACCTTC.

V is TRBV27 and J is TRBJ2-1, with D possibly TRBD2 on 7 matching bases. This CDR3 is built from 13 residues. Looked up from germline, CDR1 is MNHEY and CDR2 is SMNVEV (reference sequence). Trimming took 7 bases from V and 4 from J, leaving 11 bases between them. The CDR3 nucleotides are TGTGCCAGCAAGGGGGAGGGATACAATGAGCAGTTCTTC. This encodes CASKGEGYNEQFF.

This clone was seen a few times. The junction and the germline gene differ at one end; a read error may be behind it. The V gene is TRBV6-1, the J gene TRBJ1-3; 7 nucleotides match TRBD1. CDR1 is MNHNS and CDR2 is SASEGT in the germline V gene. The CDR3 totals 15 residues. The CDR3 nucleotides read TGTGCCAGCAGTGAAGCGAGGTTCAGGGGGGAAACGATCAATTTT. Residues: CASSEARFRGETINF.

The CDR3 nucleotides are TGTGCCAGCAGCTTAGGAACCGGGACAGATTATCAGCCCCAGCATTTT. Its protein product is CASSLGTGTDYQPQHF. The chain carries TRBV7-9 and TRBJ1-5, with 7 bases lining up with TRBD1. The CDR3 runs to 16 residues. With 1 base clipped from V and 5 bases from J, the junction kept 8 bases outside the gene matches. Germline-derived CDR1 and CDR2 are SEHNR and FQNEAQ (reference sequence).

The V call is TRBV28, the J call TRBJ2-5, with TRBD2 identical over 8 bases. This CDR3 comprises 13 residues. The trim removed 8 bases at V and 6 bases at J, leaving 8 bases unmatched. Germline V gene sequence: CDR1 MDHEN, CDR2 SYDVKM. CDR3 loop: CASGDSGAQTQYF. DNA for the CDR3: TGTGCCAGCGGTGATAGCGGGGCCCAGACCCAGTACTTC.

The CDR3 nucleotides read TGTGCCAGCTCGAACAGGGGTGCCGGAAACACCATATATTTT. This translates into CASSNRGAGNTIYF. This chain joins TRBV5-6 and TRBJ1-3, with 7 bases aligning to TRBD1. Germline V gene lookup returns CDR1 SGHDT and CDR2 YYEEEE. The CDR3 length is 14 residues. J gave up 4 bases and V 7 bases, and 8 bases lay outside the gene matches.

This sequence joins TRBV19 and TRBJ2-6, with a possible D match to TRBD2 (6 bases). V was clipped by 5 bases and J by 2 bases, with 25 bases between them. This CDR3 is built from 20 residues. Germline V CDR1 and CDR2: LNHDA, SQIVND (reference sequence). The CDR3 loop reads CASSLGPLGGYGAGANVLTF. CDR3 DNA: TGTGCCAGTAGTTTGGGTCCATTGGGGGGTTACGGGGCTGGGGCCAACGTCCTGACTTTC.

The V call is TRBV5-1, the J call TRBJ2-5; D unclear. This CDR3 spans 14 amino acids. CDR1 and CDR2 (germline): SGHRS, YFSETQ. Trimming pared 1 base from V and 0 bases from J, leaving 7 bases between. CDR3 DNA: TGCGCCAGCAGCTTGTGGGCTAACCAAGAGACCCAGTACTTC. Translating gives CASSLWANQETQYF.

The rearrangement uses TRBV27 and TRBJ2-7; the D gene is possibly TRBD1 (6 bases). CDR1 is MNHEY, CDR2 SMNVEV, per germline (reference sequence). V lost 6 bases, J lost 0 bases, and 18 bases lay in between. The CDR3 loop spans 16 amino acids. CDR3 region: CASRKRPGHYSYEQYF. CDR3 in DNA: TGTGCCAGCAGGAAGCGACCGGGACACTACTCCTACGAGCAGTACTTC.

The chain combines TRBV4-1 with TRBJ2-5; tentative D call: TRBD1 (6 bases). CDR1 is MGHRA, CDR2 YSYEKL, per germline. V lost 1 base and J 5 bases, leaving 8 bases between the germline ends. CDR3 size: 13 residues. CDR3 nucleotide sequence: TGCGCCAGCAGCCAAGGGGGGCCGGAGACCCAGTACTTC. Translating gives CASSQGGPETQYF.

The CDR3 loop reads CASSATWTGPWYGYTF. The CDR3 bases are TGTGCCAGCAGTGCCACCTGGACAGGGCCTTGGTATGGCTACACCTTC. The chain carries TRBV6-1 and TRBJ1-2; TRBD1 matches 8 bases. The V gene end was trimmed by 4 bases and the J gene end by 5 bases; junction bases not matched to a gene: 12. This CDR3 spans 16 amino acids. Germline V CDR1 and CDR2: MNHNS, SASEGT.

This clone was seen a few times. The gene calls are TRBV6-4 and TRBJ2-1; TRBD2 matches 10 bases. The trim removed 4 bases at V and 8 bases at J, leaving 5 bases unmatched. Germline CDR1 reads MRHNA; CDR2 reads SNTAGT. The CDR3 totals 14 residues. CDR3 coding DNA: TGTGCCAGCAGTGCGCTAGCGGGAGCACATGAGCAGTTCTTC. It codes for CASSALAGAHEQFF.

The chain is built from TRBV5-6 and TRBJ1-2; possible D gene TRBD1, 5 bases. The V gene's germline CDR1 is SGHDT and CDR2 YYEEEE. The CDR3 sequence is 13 residues long. Trimming took 1 base from V and 5 from J, leaving 9 bases between them. CDR3 protein: CASSLRQIYGYTF. Written as DNA, the CDR3 is TGTGCCAGCAGCTTGAGACAGATTTATGGCTACACCTTC.

This clone was detected a few times. The chain is built from TRBV7-2 and TRBJ1-3, with D hard to call. Trimming took 1 base from V and 2 from J, leaving 15 bases between them. CDR1 is SGHTA, CDR2 FQGNSA, per germline. There are 17 residues in the CDR3. This CDR3 is CASSLELGLTTGNTIYF. The DNA of the CDR3 is TGTGCCAGCAGCTTAGAGTTGGGCTTAACCACTGGAAACACCATATATTTT.

This clone has a single count. The chain joins TRBV6-5 to TRBJ2-7; possible D gene TRBD2, 6 bases. Germline values: CDR1 MNHEY, CDR2 SVGAGI. V was clipped by 5 bases and J by 3 bases, with 14 bases between them. The CDR3 has 14 amino acids. CDR3: CASSLAWRDYEQYF. CDR3 in DNA: TGTGCCAGCAGTCTGGCATGGCGGGACTACGAGCAGTACTTC.

V and J are TRBV15 and TRBJ2-1; 13 bases are a match to TRBD2. Germline lookup yields CDR1 LNHNV and CDR2 YYDKDF (reference sequence). The CDR3 sequence is 18 residues long. Losses at the gene ends were 2 bases for V and 6 bases for J; bases not matched to a gene: 10. DNA for the CDR3: TGTGCCACCAGCAGAAGTCGGACTAGCGGGAGTCGGGGCAATGAGCAGTTCTTC. Translating gives CATSRSRTSGSRGNEQFF.